The 12 T cell receptor beta chains below were found in one sample sequenced in a study of immune heterogeneity within non-small cell lung tumors. Bulk tumor genomic DNA, about 570 ng per sample, was the template. Several far-apart biopsies were taken per primary tumor during surgery. Their non-small cell lung cancer was newly diagnosed and untreated, and the patients underwent curative surgery. The authors amplified TCR beta CDR3 by multiplex PCR with 32 V and 13 J primers. A single record per CDR3 protein comes from TCRdb applying MiXCR to the multiplex PCR reads. This table holds some 2,400 distinct CDR3 sequences, about a sixth found once. The sample was lung tumor tissue. Source of these receptors: a woman aged 50 to 65 with non-small cell lung cancer.

This clonotype is medium-sized within its sample. The rearrangement links TRBV11-2 to TRBJ2-5; D not certain. CDR3 length: 14 amino acids. CDR1 is SGHAT, CDR2 FQNNGV, per germline. V dropped 0 bases and J dropped 2 bases, with 7 bases sitting between them. CDR3 in amino acids: CASSLDWGQETQYF. The CDR3 DNA sequence: TGTGCCAGCAGCTTAGATTGGGGACAAGAGACCCAGTACTTC.

With respect to this clonotype: A much larger clone differs from this one at a single base, so this may be a read error. This chain uses TRBV14 with TRBJ2-5; tentatively, D is TRBD1 or TRBD2 (5 bases each). Germline assignment: CDR1 SGHDN and CDR2 FVKESK. This CDR3 has 13 amino acids. Trimming cost V 6 bases and J 7 bases, with 15 bases left between them. The CDR3 reads CASRTTGGGTQYF. In DNA form, the CDR3 reads TGTGCCAGCAGGACCACAGGAGGAGGGACCCAGTACTTC.

This clonotype was seen only a few times. In nucleotides, the CDR3 is TGTGCCAGCAGCTTGACGTATTCGGGTATCTCCTACGAGCAGTACTTC. Protein product: CASSLTYSGISYEQYF. The chain is built from TRBV5-6 and TRBJ2-7; D gene uncertain. The CDR3 runs 16 residues. The V and J ends lost 1 base and 0 bases respectively, with 14 bases between them. Germline CDR1 is SGHDT and CDR2 is YYEEEE.

This clonotype has just a few counts. A much larger clone is a single base away; this may be a read error. The chain has TRBV10-1 and TRBJ2-2; tentative D call: TRBD2 (6 bases). The CDR3 contains 12 residues. CDR1 is WNHNN, CDR2 SYGVQD, per germline (reference sequence). In DNA form, the CDR3 reads TGCGCCAGTTCAGCGAACACCGGGGGGCTGTTTTTT. Protein product: CASSANTGGLFF.

In this sample, this clonotype turned up a few times. The rearrangement joins TRBV7-9 to TRBJ2-5, with D tentatively TRBD2 (6 bases). The V and J ends lost 4 bases and 5 bases respectively, with 17 bases between them. CDR3 length: 15 residues. Germline V gives CDR1 SEHNR, CDR2 FQNEAQ (reference sequence). CDR3 loop: CASSSGAGPGETQYF. CDR3 DNA: TGTGCCAGCAGCTCCGGGGCGGGACCGGGGGAGACCCAGTACTTC.

By sample share, this clonotype is medium-sized (0.01 to 0.1%). In nucleotides, the CDR3 is TGTGCCAGCAGTTTGGCAGGGAGGGAAAAACTGTTTTTT. This sequence encodes CASSLAGREKLFF. The chain employs TRBV12-3 or TRBV12-4 and TRBJ1-4; the D gene is possibly TRBD1 (5 bases). CDR3 length: 13 residues. The germline V and J ends were trimmed by 3 bases and 8 bases, with 10 bases remaining between them.

By frequency in the sample, this clonotype is medium-sized. J is TRBJ1-5 and V is TRBV6-2 or TRBV6-3; D is possibly TRBD1 (6 bases). Germline CDR1 reads MNHEY; CDR2 reads SVGEGT. This CDR3 has 13 amino acids. Trimming left V 6 bases short and J 0 bases short, with 6 bases between. CDR3 sequence reads: CASRGHSNQPQHF. The CDR3 nucleotides read TGTGCCAGCAGGGGACATAGCAATCAGCCCCAGCATTTT.

This clonotype is categorized as medium-sized. This chain connects TRBV20-1 to TRBJ2-1, with 11 bases fitting TRBD2. Germline V CDR1 and CDR2: DFQATT, SNEGSKA (reference sequence). With V trimmed by 2 bases and J by 7 bases, 10 bases remained unmatched. The length of the CDR3 is 16 residues. The CDR3 spells CSARRDGTSGRNEQFF. The CDR3 nucleotides are TGCAGTGCTAGAAGAGATGGGACTAGCGGTAGGAATGAGCAGTTCTTC.

In this sample, this clonotype is medium-sized. The genes are TRBV20-1 and TRBJ2-1, with 7 bases that match TRBD1. V was pared by 2 bases and J by 9 bases, with 13 bases of the junction left unmatched. Looked up from germline, CDR1 is DFQATT and CDR2 is SNEGSKA (reference sequence). The CDR3 loop spans 15 amino acids. The CDR3 nucleotides read TGCAGTGCTAGAACTCCCGGGACAGCCGCGTTTGAGCAGTTCTTC. Amino acid sequence: CSARTPGTAAFEQFF.

The V and J genes are TRBV29-1 and TRBJ2-3, with D possibly matching TRBD2 (5 bases). The CDR3 runs to 15 residues. Germline V gene data show CDR1 as SQVTM and CDR2 as ANQGSEA. Trimming pared 4 bases from V and 2 bases from J, leaving 16 bases between. The CDR3: CSVGGGFAHTDTQYF. The CDR3 DNA reads as TGCAGCGTTGGAGGAGGATTCGCACACACAGATACGCAGTATTTT.

This clonotype is labeled as medium-sized. The rearrangement uses TRBV20-1 and TRBJ2-4; D is unresolved. Germline CDR1 is DFQATT and CDR2 is SNEGSKA (reference sequence). The ends were cut back, 5 bases at V and 8 bases at J, with 19 bases in the middle. The CDR3 covers 14 residues. CDR3: CSASTSPFLDIQYF. The CDR3 nucleotides are TGCAGTGCTTCGACCAGCCCCTTTCTGGACATTCAGTACTTC.

In its sample, this clonotype is medium-sized. J is TRBJ1-6 and V is TRBV24-1, with 7 bases identical to TRBD1. This CDR3 has 21 amino acids. V shed 5 bases and J 7 bases; nucleotides not matched to a gene: 25. Germline CDR1 is KGHDR and CDR2 is SFDVKD. The DNA for the CDR3 is TGTGCCACCAGTGTCACCAGGGCCTTAGACAGGGCCACTCTCCTAAATTCACCCCTCCACTTT. Its translation: CATSVTRALDRATLLNSPLHF.